These 14 T cell receptor beta chains came from one sample sequenced in a study of regulatory T cells in long-lasting Graves disease. The time point denotes: persistent/refractory GD, antithyroid drugs over 5 years with positive TRAb. PBMC RNA served as the TCR library source. To make TCR beta libraries, researchers used iRepertoire HTBI primers and Arm-PCR of CDR3 regions. TCRdb redid the calling of the multiplex PCR reads with MiXCR, one entry per CDR3 protein. The sample records hundreds of thousands of distinct CDR3 sequences, 25% to 35% being singletons. The material sequenced was peripheral blood mononuclear cells (PBMCs), taken when the disease was refractory, from a patient treated with antithyroid drugs. All receptors come from a female donor with Graves disease.

This clonotype was observed a few times. The chain employs TRBV14 and TRBJ1-1; D might be TRBD1 (6 bases). The V end lost 8 bases, the J end lost 1 base, and 11 bases lay between the germline ends. Germline CDR1 reads SGHDN; CDR2 reads FVKESK. The CDR3 has 13 residues. As DNA, the CDR3 is TGTGCCAGCCAAACAGGGCCGAACACTGAAGCTTTCTTT. This codes for CASQTGPNTEAFF.

In this sample, this clonotype turned up a few times. The chain is built from TRBV6-1 and TRBJ2-7; 7 nucleotides agree with TRBD2. Germline trimming cut 6 bases from V and 1 base from J; bases unmatched to any gene: 12. The CDR3 sequence is 16 residues long. Germline CDR1 reads MNHNS; CDR2 reads SASEGT. The CDR3: CASRKGGYGRSYEQYF. CDR3 DNA sequence: TGTGCCAGCAGGAAGGGAGGTTACGGGAGGTCCTACGAGCAGTACTTC.

This clonotype was observed a few times. J is TRBJ1-1 and V is TRBV30, with 9 bases aligning to TRBD1. V dropped 2 bases and J dropped 4; count of bases not matched to a gene: 5. The CDR3 has 14 amino acids. Germline assignment: CDR1 GTSNPN and CDR2 SVGIG (reference sequence). The CDR3 DNA is TGTGCCTGGAGTCGGGACAGGGAGCTCACTGAAGCTTTCTTT. Translated: CAWSRDRELTEAFF.

Comments on this clonotype: This sequence may be a read error, since a much larger clone differs from it by one base. The rearrangement uses TRBV3-1 and TRBJ1-1; 8 bases fit TRBD1. The CDR3 is 13 residues long. CDR1 and CDR2 (germline): LGHDT, YNNKEL (reference sequence). V shed 6 bases and J 1 base; nucleotides not matched to a gene: 1. The CDR3 spells CASRGQANTEAFF. The CDR3 DNA is TGTGCCAGCAGGGGACAGGCGAACACTGAAGCTTTCTTT.

The chain uses TRBV5-1 and TRBJ1-3; the D gene is possibly TRBD1 (5 bases). Germline assignment: CDR1 SGHRS and CDR2 YFSETQ. Trimming shortened V by 4 bases and J by 0 bases, and 14 bases separated the two germline ends. This CDR3 has 16 residues. DNA for the CDR3: TGCGCCAGCAGCCGAGACAGAGCGAGCTCTGGAAACACCATATATTTT. Protein sequence: CASSRDRASSGNTIYF.

For this clonotype: A much more abundant neighbour one base away suggests this may be a read error. This chain joins TRBV5-1 and TRBJ1-4; TRBD1 aligns across 7 bases. The CDR3 is 15 residues long. Germline lookup yields CDR1 SGHRS and CDR2 YFSETQ. For the CDR3, the DNA is TGTGCCAGCAGCCTCGGGACAGCTGCTGATGAAAAACTGTCTTTT. Its protein product is CASSLGTAADEKLSF. The variable domain in full, completed from reference TRBV5-1 and TRBJ1-4, reads KAGVTQTPRYLIKTRGQQVTLSCSPISGHRSVSWYQQTPGQGLQFLFEYFSETQRNKGNFPGRFSGRQFSNSRSEMNVSTLELGDSALYLCASSLGTAADEKLSFGSGTQLSVL.

The J gene is TRBJ1-2, the V gene TRBV7-3, with 7 bases aligning to TRBD1. CDR3 size: 13 residues. Trimming at V came to 6 bases and at J to 6 bases, leaving 7 bases not matched to a gene. CDR1 and CDR2 (germline): SGHTA, FQGTGA. The CDR3 DNA follows: TGTGCCAGCAGGGTGACAGGGAGAGATGGCTACACCTTC. It codes for CASRVTGRDGYTF.

The V call is TRBV20-1, the J call TRBJ1-5, with 7 bases identical to TRBD1. Trimming took 1 base from V and 3 from J; bases not matched to a gene: 6. The CDR3 has 15 residues. Germline V lookup: CDR1 DFQATT, CDR2 SNEGSKA (reference sequence). CDR3 region: CSARAGTAFNQPQHF. Written as DNA, the CDR3 is TGCAGTGCTAGAGCAGGGACAGCCTTCAATCAGCCCCAGCATTTT.

This chain joins TRBV7-3 and TRBJ2-5; 8 bases are a match to TRBD2. The CDR3 spans 14 residues. V lost 5 bases to trimming and J lost 7 bases; unmatched junction nucleotides: 9. From germline, CDR1 is SGHTA and CDR2 FQGTGA. The CDR3 spells CASSAGGDGGTQYF. For the CDR3, the DNA is TGTGCCAGCAGCGCCGGGGGGGACGGGGGGACCCAGTACTTC.

A few counts support this clonotype. The gene calls are TRBV2 and TRBJ2-5; 14 bases align to TRBD2. Germline CDR1 and CDR2: SNHLY and FYNNEI. The CDR3 extends over 17 amino acids. The J segment lost 2 bases and the V segment lost 10 bases, leaving 12 bases of the junction unmatched. The CDR3, as DNA: TGTGCCACCAACACCGGGACTAGCGGGAGATCACAAGAGACCCAGTACTTC. This translates into CATNTGTSGRSQETQYF.

This clonotype has more than one count but fewer than ten. Germline and junction disagree at one end, which may indicate a read error. V gene TRBV27 combines with J gene TRBJ1-2; D is ambiguous. Germline V lookup: CDR1 MNHEY, CDR2 SMNVEV (reference sequence). CDR3 length: 13 residues. Written as DNA, the CDR3 is TGTGCCAGCAGTTTATCAGGGAACTGTGGCTACACCTTC. It translates to CASSLSGNCGYTF.

This clonotype was seen a few times. The chain links TRBV11-3 to TRBJ2-7, with D perhaps matching TRBD2 (5 bases). Germline CDR1 is SGHNT and CDR2 is YENEEA. The CDR3 is made up of 14 amino acids. The ends were cut back, 5 bases at V and 2 bases at J, with 13 bases in the middle. Here the CDR3 reads CASSPTRGAYEQYF. Here the CDR3 DNA reads TGTGCCAGCAGCCCTACCCGGGGAGCCTACGAGCAGTACTTC.

The V gene is TRBV9, the J gene TRBJ1-1; no definite D call. The germline V gene encodes CDR1 SGDLS and CDR2 YYNGEE. CDR3 length: 14 residues. V lost 3 bases, J lost 4 bases, and 13 bases lay in between. The CDR3 sequence: CASSDRPYGTEAFF. The CDR3 DNA sequence: TGTGCCAGCAGCGACCGACCGTACGGCACTGAAGCTTTCTTT.

This clonotype came up many times. The chain links TRBV28 to TRBJ1-1, with TRBD1 matching 9 bases. V lost 5 bases, J lost 1 base, and 5 bases stayed unmatched. Germline CDR1 and CDR2: MDHEN and SYDVKM. The CDR3 covers 15 residues. Here the CDR3 reads CASSPSGQGNTEAFF. In DNA form, the CDR3 reads TGTGCCAGCAGTCCATCGGGACAGGGGAACACTGAAGCTTTCTTT.